The 20 T cell receptor beta chains in this list originate from one sample, sequenced in a study of cytomegalovirus exposure and HLA in healthy donors. The PCR ran on 60 Vbeta and 13 Jbeta primers. Sequencing was performed with immunoSEQ multiplex PCR; in TCRdb, only in-frame clones are kept and a portion is missing. The sample has about 160,000 clones; 75% to 90% are singletons. Material for sequencing was PBMCs. These receptors all stem from a human donor in good health.

This chain joins TRBV5-1 and TRBJ2-3; 8 nucleotides agree with TRBD2. There are 15 residues in the CDR3. Per germline, CDR1 SGHRS and CDR2 YFSETQ. V trimming: 5 bases; J trimming: 4 bases; junction bases outside the gene matches: 9. This CDR3 is CASRGTRVLSDTQYF. The CDR3 coding sequence is TGCGCCAGCAGGGGGACTAGGGTCCTCTCAGATACGCAGTATTTT.

The rearrangement links TRBV4-3 to TRBJ2-1; 9 bases agree with TRBD2. The CDR3 is 21 amino acids. In germline, CDR1 is LGHNA, CDR2 YSLEER. V dropped 3 bases and J dropped 0; count of bases not matched to a gene: 18. The CDR3, as DNA: TGCGCCAGCAGCCAGCAAAAACCCCTAGCGGGGACGTTGAACTCCTACAATGAGCAGTTCTTC. Translated: CASSQQKPLAGTLNSYNEQFF.

This clone was counted between two and nine times. CDR3 coding DNA: TGTGCCAGCAGCTTAGAACAGGGAAGCTCCTACGAGCAGTACTTC. Its protein product is CASSLEQGSSYEQYF. V is TRBV7-9 and J is TRBJ2-7; D possibly corresponds to TRBD1 (6 bases). This CDR3 spans 15 amino acids. CDR1 is SEHNR, CDR2 FQNEAQ, per germline (reference sequence). The V end lost 1 base, the J end lost 0 bases, and 10 bases lay between the germline ends.

The gene calls are TRBV7-6 and TRBJ2-7; 8 nucleotides agree with TRBD2. The CDR3 covers 14 residues. V shed 1 base and J 6 bases; nucleotides not matched to a gene: 5. The germline V gene encodes CDR1 SGHVS and CDR2 FNYEAQ. The CDR3: CASSLGGGGFEQYF. The CDR3 DNA reads TGTGCCAGCAGCTTAGGAGGCGGGGGGTTCGAGCAGTACTTC.

J is TRBJ1-2 and V is TRBV6-5; 7 bases fit TRBD1. Trimming cost V 5 bases and J 4 bases; bases outside gene matches: 4. The CDR3 is made up of 13 amino acids. The germline V gene has CDR1 MNHEY and CDR2 SVGAGI. CDR3 nucleotide sequence: TGTGCCAGCAGTCGGGACAGTGCCTATGGCTACACCTTC. Encoded protein: CASSRDSAYGYTF.

The genes are TRBV7-9 and TRBJ2-7, with D tentatively TRBD2 (6 bases). Germline lookup yields CDR1 SEHNR and CDR2 FQNEAQ (reference sequence). The CDR3 spans 16 residues. Trimming removed 3 bases from V and 0 bases from J, with 15 bases in between. The CDR3 sequence is CASSFAKLTSSYEQYF. The DNA for the CDR3 is TGTGCCAGCAGCTTCGCTAAATTGACTAGCTCCTACGAGCAGTACTTC.

The chain has TRBV4-3 and TRBJ2-1; 7 bases align to TRBD1. Germline CDR1 reads LGHNA; CDR2 reads YSLEER. V lost 4 bases to trimming and J lost 4 bases; unmatched junction nucleotides: 7. This CDR3 spans 15 amino acids. CDR3 in DNA: TGCGCCAGCAGCCTAGAGGTACAGGGGTACAATGAGCAGTTCTTC. Translated: CASSLEVQGYNEQFF.

The chain combines TRBV2 with TRBJ2-5; a possible D gene is TRBD1 (6 bases). The CDR3 runs 13 residues. V was trimmed by 5 bases and J by 2 bases, leaving 9 bases between them. Germline V gene sequence: CDR1 SNHLY, CDR2 FYNNEI. The CDR3 reads CASSKDRQETQYF. CDR3 DNA: TGTGCCAGCAGTAAAGACAGGCAAGAGACCCAGTACTTC.

The J gene is TRBJ1-5, the V gene TRBV19; D is possibly TRBD1 (6 bases). The CDR3 runs to 15 residues. With 3 bases removed from V and 8 bases from J, the gap between germline ends came to 17 bases. Germline CDR1 is LNHDA and CDR2 is SQIVND (reference sequence). Here the CDR3 DNA reads TGTGCCAGTAGTATCGACAGGCGATCAAGGGAGCCCCAGCATTTT. Translated: CASSIDRRSREPQHF.

This chain joins TRBV10-2 and TRBJ2-3; 10 nucleotides agree with TRBD2. CDR3 length: 18 residues. CDR1 is WSHSY and CDR2 is SAAADI in the germline V gene. With 6 bases clipped from V and 3 bases from J, the junction kept 15 bases outside the gene matches. DNA for the CDR3: TGCGCCAGCAGCGGCTGGAGCGGGGGGGCATTGTTGACAGATACGCAGTATTTT. As protein: CASSGWSGGALLTDTQYF.

The gene calls are TRBV11-2 and TRBJ2-1; D is possibly TRBD2 (5 bases). The CDR3 length is 11 residues. V dropped 10 bases and J dropped 14 bases, with 18 bases sitting between them. Per the germline V gene, CDR1 is SGHAT and CDR2 is FQNNGV. The CDR3 nucleotides read TGTGCCACCAACCATGGACTCGTAAAGTTCTTC. Protein product: CATNHGLVKFF.

The rearrangement links TRBV4-2 to TRBJ1-2; maybe TRBD1 (6 bases). Per germline, CDR1 LGHNA and CDR2 YNFKEQ. V lost 0 bases and J 6 bases, leaving 11 bases between the germline ends. The CDR3 is made up of 14 amino acids. The CDR3 region has the DNA TGTGCCAGCAGCCAAGAATACAGGGTACATGGCTACACCTTC. It translates to CASSQEYRVHGYTF.

V and J are TRBV5-1 and TRBJ1-5; 10 nucleotides align to TRBD1. In germline, CDR1 is SGHRS, CDR2 YFSETQ. The CDR3 is 14 residues long. V was clipped by 3 bases and J by 7 bases; unmatched bases: 4. CDR3 residues: CASSSGQGEQPQHF. For the CDR3, the DNA is TGCGCCAGCAGCTCCGGACAGGGGGAGCAGCCCCAGCATTTT.

The rearrangement joins TRBV27 to TRBJ1-3, with a possible D match to TRBD1 (6 bases). The CDR3 is made up of 13 amino acids. V lost 6 bases to trimming and J lost 3 bases, with 9 bases between them. Germline values: CDR1 MNHEY, CDR2 SMNVEV (reference sequence). The CDR3 loop reads CASSRDNGNTIYF. The DNA of the CDR3 is TGTGCCAGCAGCCGGGACAATGGAAACACCATATATTTT.

The chain combines TRBV19 with TRBJ2-5, with a possible D match to TRBD1 (7 bases). TRBJ2-7 matches the DNA end more closely, so the J call is doubtful. Germline assignment: CDR1 LNHDA and CDR2 SQIVND (reference sequence). This CDR3 spans 14 amino acids. The CDR3 DNA follows: TGTGCCAGTAGCCCGGCGGGACAGACCTACGAGCAGTACTTC. The encoded protein is CASSPAGQTYEQYF.

This chain links TRBV4-3 with TRBJ2-7, with D possibly being TRBD2 (5 bases). The CDR3 is made up of 14 amino acids. Germline values: CDR1 LGHNA, CDR2 YSLEER. Deletions cut 4 bases from V and 1 base from J, with 11 bases between. DNA of the CDR3: TGCGCCAGCAGCCCCCGGGGTGAATCCTACGAGCAGTACTTC. Its protein is CASSPRGESYEQYF.

The chain is built from TRBV7-2 and TRBJ2-7; D gene unclear. Germline V lookup: CDR1 SGHTA, CDR2 FQGNSA. V lost 2 bases to trimming and J lost 6 bases, with 5 bases between them. The CDR3 covers 11 residues. CDR3 residues: CASSLLSEQYF. CDR3 sequence (DNA): TGTGCCAGCAGCTTACTGTCCGAGCAGTACTTC.

The J gene is TRBJ2-1, the V gene TRBV29-1; the D is unclear. Germline lookup yields CDR1 SQVTM and CDR2 ANQGSEA. V dropped 6 bases and J dropped 10 bases, with 10 bases sitting between them. The CDR3 loop spans 10 amino acids. CDR3 nucleotide sequence: TGCAGCGTCACCTACGTAGAGCAGTTCTTC. Its protein product is CSVTYVEQFF.

The V gene is TRBV5-1, the J gene TRBJ2-1; D not certain. In germline, CDR1 is SGHRS, CDR2 YFSETQ. This CDR3 has 15 amino acids. V shed 0 bases and J shed 4 bases, with 11 bases lying between them. The CDR3, as DNA: TGCGCCAGCAGCTTGGCCAATCAGAAATACAATGAGCAGTTCTTC. Translation: CASSLANQKYNEQFF.

J is TRBJ1-1 and V is TRBV7-2; 7 positions agree with TRBD1. There are 15 residues in the CDR3. Losses at the gene ends were 4 bases for V and 0 bases for J; bases not matched to a gene: 5. The germline CDR1 and CDR2 sequences are SGHTA and FQGNSA. CDR3 nucleotide sequence: TGTGCCAGCAGCTCTTCCAGGGGGGTGAACACTGAAGCTTTCTTT. Amino acid sequence: CASSSSRGVNTEAFF.